This TCR beta chain emerged from a study of T cell responses to AZD1222 COVID-19 vaccine. In the case of this clone: Antigen unknown.

The study, taken as a whole, reports: Sampled repertoires all dated from after the peak T cell response. Within unmutated variant regions lay the reported targets of nearly half of spike-specific TCRs.

Germline V gives CDR1 KGHDR, CDR2 SFDVKD. The CDR3 spans 13 residues. Trimming took off 4 bases at V and 8 bases at J, with 13 bases between the two ends. Sequencing was performed with immunoSEQ multiplex PCR; in TCRdb, only in-frame clones are kept and a portion is missing. This sample has some 49,000 clones, with around 90% found just once. The source material was peripheral blood, sampled 28 days after the second AZD1222 dose. This chain links TRBV24-1 with TRBJ2-5, with D possibly being TRBD1 (6 bases). This TCR was sampled from an adult who received the AZD1222 COVID-19 vaccine. This CDR3 is CATSEPDRNTQYF. DNA of the CDR3: TGTGCCACCAGTGAGCCCGACAGGAACACCCAGTACTTC.